The rows below give T cell receptor beta chains drawn from one sample of a study of cytomegalovirus exposure and HLA in healthy donors. The table came from immunoSEQ multiplex PCR; TCRdb's copy has only in-frame clones and leaves some out. The data show tens of thousands of clones, and the top ten clones hold around 3.7%. The source material was PBMCs. These receptors were collected from a male donor in good health and CMV-seronegative. The CDR3 runs from the conserved cysteine through the conserved F or W. The D gene is left open where the match is weak.

TRBJ2-7,NA,TRBV5-1,TGCGCCAGCAGCTTGGCTGGGGGGAGCTACGAGCAGTACTTC,CASSLAGGSYEQYF
TRBJ2-1,NA,TRBV7-2,TGTGCCAGCAGCCAAGGGAGCAACCCCTACAATGAGCAGTTCTTC,CASSQGSNPYNEQFF
TRBJ1-2,NA,TRBV7-2,TGTGCCAGCAGCTTAGCGCGCCAGGGGAAAGGTGGCTACACCTTC,CASSLARQGKGGYTF
TRBJ2-5,TRBD1,TRBV18,TGTGCCAGCTCACCGGGGACAGGAGGTGAGACCCAGTACTTC,CASSPGTGGETQYF
TRBJ2-2,NA,TRBV9,TGTGCCAGCAGCCCTTACGGGGTGAACACCGGGGAGCTGTTTTTT,CASSPYGVNTGELFF
TRBJ1-6,TRBD1,TRBV6-5,TGTGCCAGCAGGTCCTTGGACAGGGAAAATTCACCCCTCCACTTT,CASRSLDRENSPLHF
TRBJ1-4,NA,TRBV5-6,TGTGCCAGCTTATCCCGGGGGGGGAGGGATGAAAAACTGTTTTTT,CASLSRGGRDEKLFF
TRBJ1-5,NA,TRBV28,TGTGCCAGCAGCTACAGGGAAAGAGATCAGCCCCAGCATTTT,CASSYRERDQPQHF
TRBJ2-5,NA,TRBV10-3,TGTGCCATCAGTGTGGGAGCCCAAGAGACCCAGTACTTC,CAISVGAQETQYF
TRBJ2-7,NA,TRBV9,TGTGCCAGCAGCGTAGGGCAGGGGACATACGAGCAGTACTTC,CASSVGQGTYEQYF
TRBJ1-4,NA,TRBV14,TGTGCCAGCAGCTTCGGTCCAAATGAAAAACTGTTTTTT,CASSFGPNEKLFF
TRBJ1-5,TRBD1,TRBV28,TGTGCCAGCGCATTGACAGGGGACCCGCTATTTAGCAATCAGCCCCAGCATTTT,CASALTGDPLFSNQPQHF
TRBJ2-5,TRBD1,TRBV30,TGTGCCGGGAGTGTCGGACAGGCGTACCAAGAGACCCAGTACTTC,CAGSVGQAYQETQYF
TRBJ2-7,TRBD1,TRBV6-5,TGTGCCAGCCATGCCCGACAGGGGGGGGGCGAGCAGTACTTC,CASHARQGGGEQYF
TRBJ2-7,TRBD2,TRBV28,TGTGCCAGCAGTGTCACTAGCGGGCAGTACTTC,CASSVTSGQYF
TRBJ2-1,TRBD1,TRBV5-6,TGTGCCAGCAGCTTGAACAGGGGGTACGATGAGCAGTTCTTC,CASSLNRGYDEQFF
TRBJ2-3,NA,TRBV5-1,TGCGCCAGCAGCTTGGCCACTAGCACAGATACGCAGTATTTT,CASSLATSTDTQYF
TRBJ2-2,NA,TRBV19,TGTGCCAGTAGGGAGGGCCAGAACACCGGGGAGCTGTTTTTT,CASREGQNTGELFF